One and the same sample provided the 25 T cell receptor beta chains below, sequenced in a study of T cell changes during pregnancy in multiple sclerosis. TCRdb's copy holds only in-frame clones and misses some; the assay was immunoSEQ multiplex PCR. Of about 100,000 clones listed, about 92% are singletons. The source material was peripheral blood, sampled in the first trimester of pregnancy. The origin of the receptors is a female donor with multiple sclerosis, enrolled in a pregnancy study.

This chain joins TRBV7-2 and TRBJ2-7, with TRBD2 identical over 9 bases. The CDR3 is 16 amino acids. CDR1 is SGHTA and CDR2 is FQGNSA in the germline V gene. V dropped 4 bases and J dropped 0; count of bases not matched to a gene: 7. This CDR3 is CASSYIIAGASYEQYF. As DNA, the CDR3 is TGTGCCAGCAGCTATATCATAGCGGGAGCCTCCTACGAGCAGTACTTC.

The CDR3 bases are TGTGCCAGTAGTAGGAGGACAGCTCAAGAGACCCAGTACTTC. This sequence encodes CASSRRTAQETQYF. The gene calls are TRBV19 and TRBJ2-5, with D maybe TRBD1 (6 bases). This CDR3 has 14 amino acids. Germline CDR1 and CDR2: LNHDA and SQIVND (reference sequence). Trimming removed 4 bases from V and 2 bases from J, with 11 bases in between.

This chain links TRBV7-3 with TRBJ1-2; a weak D match, TRBD1 (6 bases). Trimming removed 5 bases from V and 1 base from J, with 14 bases in between. Germline V gene lookup returns CDR1 SGHTA and CDR2 FQGTGA. The CDR3 sequence is 15 residues long. The CDR3 spells CASSEGGGRNYGYTF. The CDR3 DNA reads as TGTGCCAGCAGCGAGGGGGGGGGCCGTAACTATGGCTACACCTTC.

This clone was detected once. The V gene is TRBV5-1, the J gene TRBJ2-5; possibly TRBD2 for D (6 bases). This CDR3 is 16 amino acids long. Germline V lookup: CDR1 SGHRS, CDR2 YFSETQ. V lost 1 base to trimming and J lost 4 bases, with 17 bases between them. The CDR3 bases are TGCGCCAGCAGCTTGTACTCGGGAGTCCATGTAGAGACCCAGTACTTC. Residues: CASSLYSGVHVETQYF.

The chain couples TRBV27 to TRBJ2-3; no definite D call. This CDR3 region has 16 residues. In germline, CDR1 is MNHEY, CDR2 SMNVEV (reference sequence). Trimming cost V 9 bases and J 2 bases, with 21 bases left between them. CDR3 sequence: CASRPEVSRPTDTQYF. The DNA for the CDR3 is TGTGCCAGTAGGCCCGAGGTATCCCGTCCCACAGATACGCAGTATTTT.

The chain uses TRBV5-1 and TRBJ2-7, with TRBD2 identical over 7 bases. From germline, CDR1 is SGHRS and CDR2 YFSETQ. V lost 4 bases, J lost 6 bases, and 7 bases stayed unmatched. CDR3 length: 13 residues. DNA for the CDR3: TGCGCCAGCAGCCCCGCGGGAGTAGGCGAGCAGTACTTC. Translating gives CASSPAGVGEQYF.

This chain links TRBV28 with TRBJ1-1, with D possibly matching TRBD1 (5 bases). The V end was cut by 6 bases, the J end by 6 bases, with 14 bases between. CDR3 size: 13 residues. The germline CDR1 and CDR2 sequences are MDHEN and SYDVKM. DNA of the CDR3: TGTGCCAGCAGAATTCAGGGTGTCCCTGAAGCTTTCTTT. Translating gives CASRIQGVPEAFF.

The chain links TRBV14 to TRBJ2-7; 13 positions agree with TRBD2. V trimming: 4 bases; J trimming: 0 bases; junction bases outside the gene matches: 9. CDR1 SGHDN and CDR2 FVKESK come from the germline V gene. The CDR3 runs 18 residues. The CDR3 here is CASSPGLAGEGVSYEQYF. The DNA of the CDR3 is TGTGCCAGCAGCCCCGGACTAGCGGGAGAAGGGGTCTCCTACGAGCAGTACTTC.

This clone came up once. The chain has TRBV11-2 and TRBJ2-3, with a tentative D call TRBD2 (5 bases). Germline V CDR1 and CDR2: SGHAT, FQNNGV. V was pared by 1 base and J by 3 bases, with 14 bases between. The CDR3 extends over 16 amino acids. The CDR3 nucleotides are TGTGCCAGCAGCTTAGTAAGAGCTGGGAGTACAGATACGCAGTATTTT. Its protein product is CASSLVRAGSTDTQYF. Variable domain in full (rest from reference TRBV11-2 and TRBJ2-3): EAGVAQSPRYKIIEKRQSVAFWCNPISGHATLYWYQQILGQGPKLLIQFQNNGVVDDSQLPKDRFSAERLKGVDSTLKIQPAKLEDSAVYLCASSLVRAGSTDTQYFGPGTRLTVL.

The J gene is TRBJ2-7, the V gene TRBV28, with D perhaps TRBD2 (6 bases). Germline V gives CDR1 MDHEN, CDR2 SYDVKM. This CDR3 is 14 amino acids long. Trimming took off 3 bases at V and 0 bases at J, with 9 bases between the two ends. The CDR3 sequence is CASSLAGNSYEQYF. In DNA, the CDR3 is TGTGCCAGCAGTTTGGCGGGGAACTCCTACGAGCAGTACTTC.

The chain joins TRBV28 to TRBJ1-5; D call uncertain. The CDR3 contains 12 residues. CDR1 and CDR2 from the germline V gene are MDHEN and SYDVKM. The germline V and J ends were trimmed by 7 bases and 4 bases, with 8 bases remaining between them. CDR3 residues: CASKLLNQPQHF. Here the CDR3 DNA reads TGTGCCAGCAAACTCCTAAATCAGCCCCAGCATTTT.

The chain is built from TRBV6-1 and TRBJ2-1; 7 bases are shared with TRBD2. This CDR3 is built from 16 residues. The V segment lost 4 bases and the J segment 6 bases; nucleotides outside the gene matches: 12. In germline, CDR1 is MNHNS, CDR2 SASEGT. CDR3: CASSAKAGPPLNEQFF. CDR3 nucleotides: TGTGCCAGCAGTGCGAAAGCGGGACCGCCCCTCAATGAGCAGTTCTTC.

The chain has TRBV21-1 and TRBJ1-2. TRBV21-1 is given as a pseudogene. CDR3 size: 11 residues. The CDR3 bases are TGTGCCAGCAGCAAGAGCTATGGCTACACCTTC. The encoded protein is CASSKSYGYTF.

This chain joins TRBV9 and TRBJ1-5; D gene uncertain. The germline CDR1 and CDR2 sequences are SGDLS and YYNGEE. V was shortened by 3 bases and J by 8 bases, with 12 bases between the two germline ends. The CDR3 runs to 13 residues. As DNA, the CDR3 is TGTGCCAGCAGCGCGAGACCCCGGGAGCCCCAGCATTTT. Translation gives CASSARPREPQHF. The complete variable domain, with remaining parts taken from reference TRBV9 and TRBJ1-5, reads DSGVTQTPKHLITATGQRVTLRCSPRSGDLSVYWYQQSLDQGLQFLIQYYNGEERAKGNILERFSAQQFPDLHSELNLSSLELGDSALYFCASSARPREPQHFGDGTRLSIL.

The chain is built from TRBV6-1 and TRBJ2-7; 13 nucleotides line up with TRBD2. CDR1 is MNHNS, CDR2 SASEGT, per germline. The CDR3 is 17 residues long. The V segment lost 2 bases and the J segment 5 bases; nucleotides outside the gene matches: 9. This chain's CDR3 is CASSELRGLAGDHEQYF. CDR3 nucleotide sequence: TGTGCCAGCAGTGAACTTCGCGGACTAGCGGGAGACCACGAGCAGTACTTC.

The J gene is TRBJ2-5, the V gene TRBV7-8; TRBD2 matches at 9 bases. Germline-derived CDR1 and CDR2 are SGHVS and FQNEAQ. CDR3 size: 16 residues. Germline trimming cut 3 bases from V and 7 bases from J; bases unmatched to any gene: 12. CDR3 DNA: TGTGCCAGCAGCTTCCCCTCGACTAGCGGCCGAGGGACCCAGTACTTC. Its translation is CASSFPSTSGRGTQYF.

The rearrangement uses TRBV9 and TRBJ1-2; perhaps TRBD1 as D (6 bases). The CDR3 contains 13 residues. Germline CDR1 and CDR2: SGDLS and YYNGEE. Trimming cost V 2 bases and J 8 bases, with 13 bases left between them. CDR3 nucleotides: TGTGCCAGCAGCGTGGGGGCAGGCTGGGGCTACACCTTC. This sequence encodes CASSVGAGWGYTF.

In its sample, this clone was seen once. The chain uses TRBV7-8 and TRBJ1-2; D remains ambiguous. V was trimmed by 4 bases and J by 2 bases, leaving 8 bases between them. The germline CDR1 and CDR2 sequences are SGHVS and FQNEAQ. The CDR3 runs to 13 residues. The CDR3 here is CASSSQNNYGYTF. CDR3 nucleotides: TGTGCCAGCAGCTCCCAGAACAACTATGGCTACACCTTC.

This chain uses TRBV7-9 with TRBJ1-1; no clear D. The CDR3 consists of 11 residues. CDR1 is SEHNR and CDR2 is FQNEAQ in the germline V gene (reference sequence). V was clipped by 2 bases and J by 5 bases, with 3 bases between them. The CDR3 region has the DNA TGTGCCAGCAGCTTACCAACTGAAGCTTTCTTT. It encodes CASSLPTEAFF. Together with reference TRBV7-9 and TRBJ1-1, the CDR3 gives the full variable domain: DTGVSQNPRHKITKRGQNVTFRCDPISEHNRLYWYRQTLGQGPEFLTYFQNEAQLEKSRLLSDRFSAERPKGSFSTLEIQRTEQGDSAMYLCASSLPTEAFFGQGTRLTVV.

This chain links TRBV5-1 with TRBJ1-6; TRBD1 aligns across 7 bases. Per the germline V gene, CDR1 is SGHRS and CDR2 is YFSETQ. V shed 0 bases, J shed 10 bases, and the junction held 4 bases outside the gene matches. This CDR3 region has 14 residues. The CDR3 DNA sequence: TGCGCCAGCAGCTTGGCACAGGGGCAGTCACCCCTCCACTTT. Protein sequence: CASSLAQGQSPLHF.

The rearrangement uses TRBV7-9 and TRBJ2-7; 8 nucleotides agree with TRBD1. CDR3 length: 15 residues. V dropped 5 bases and J dropped 0; count of bases not matched to a gene: 6. CDR1 is SEHNR and CDR2 is FQNEAQ in the germline V gene (reference sequence). Written as DNA, the CDR3 is TGTGCCAGCAGCCCAGGGGACAGGAGCTCCTACGAGCAGTACTTC. Translation gives CASSPGDRSSYEQYF. Supplemented by reference TRBV7-9 and TRBJ2-7, the full variable domain reads DTGVSQNPRHKITKRGQNVTFRCDPISEHNRLYWYRQTLGQGPEFLTYFQNEAQLEKSRLLSDRFSAERPKGSFSTLEIQRTEQGDSAMYLCASSPGDRSSYEQYFGPGTRLTVT.

The CDR3 bases are TGTGCCAGCAAGGGGACTAGCGGGAGCCACGAGCAGTACTTC. Protein sequence: CASKGTSGSHEQYF. V gene TRBV2 combines with J gene TRBJ2-7, with 14 bases that match TRBD2. After removal of 7 bases from V and 5 bases from J, the junction contained 4 bases not matched to a gene. Germline assignment: CDR1 SNHLY and CDR2 FYNNEI. The CDR3 covers 14 residues.

The V call is TRBV5-6, the J call TRBJ2-7; 13 bases are shared with TRBD2. The germline CDR1 and CDR2 sequences are SGHDT and YYEEEE. The CDR3 extends over 16 amino acids. V lost 2 bases and J lost 5; bases outside the gene matches: 7. The CDR3 protein is CASSFRTSGRRNEQYF. The CDR3 region has the DNA TGTGCCAGCAGCTTCCGGACTAGCGGGAGAAGGAACGAGCAGTACTTC.

The genes are TRBV29-1 and TRBJ1-1; D uncertain. Trimming pared 6 bases from V and 0 bases from J, leaving 11 bases between. Germline V CDR1 and CDR2: SQVTM, ANQGSEA. The CDR3 consists of 13 residues. The CDR3 reads CSVDSELNTEAFF. The CDR3 coding sequence is TGCAGCGTAGACTCCGAACTGAACACTGAAGCTTTCTTT.

The genes are TRBV6-6 and TRBJ2-1, with a weak D call TRBD1 (5 bases). V dropped 8 bases and J dropped 7 bases, with 24 bases sitting between them. This CDR3 is built from 16 residues. The germline CDR1 and CDR2 sequences are MNHNY and SVGAGI (reference sequence). CDR3 amino acids: CASENSGPISANEQFF. The CDR3 nucleotides are TGTGCCAGCGAGAACTCAGGGCCGATCTCGGCTAATGAGCAGTTCTTC.